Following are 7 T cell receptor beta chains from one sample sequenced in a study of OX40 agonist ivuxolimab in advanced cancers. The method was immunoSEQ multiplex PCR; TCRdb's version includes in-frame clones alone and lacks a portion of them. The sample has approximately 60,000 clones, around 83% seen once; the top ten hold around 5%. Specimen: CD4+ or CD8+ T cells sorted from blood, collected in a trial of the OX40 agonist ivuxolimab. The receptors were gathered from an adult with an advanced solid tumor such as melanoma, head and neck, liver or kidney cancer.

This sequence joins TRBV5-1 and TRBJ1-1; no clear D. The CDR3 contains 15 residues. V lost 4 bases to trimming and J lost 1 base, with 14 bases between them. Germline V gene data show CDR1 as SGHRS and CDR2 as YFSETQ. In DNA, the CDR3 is TGCGCCAGCAGCCAAGAATCCTCCAGGAACACTGAAGCTTTCTTT. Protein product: CASSQESSRNTEAFF.

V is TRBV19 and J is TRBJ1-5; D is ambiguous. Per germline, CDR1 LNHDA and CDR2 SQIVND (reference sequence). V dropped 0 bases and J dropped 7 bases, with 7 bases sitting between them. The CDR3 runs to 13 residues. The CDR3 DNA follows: TGTGCCAGTAGTATAGATTTTATCCAGCCCCAGCATTTT. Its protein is CASSIDFIQPQHF.

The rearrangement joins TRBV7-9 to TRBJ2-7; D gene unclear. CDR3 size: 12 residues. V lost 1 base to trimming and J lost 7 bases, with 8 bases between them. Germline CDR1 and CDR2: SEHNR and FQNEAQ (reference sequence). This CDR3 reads CASSLVPREQYF. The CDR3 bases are TGTGCCAGCAGCTTAGTACCGAGGGAGCAGTACTTC. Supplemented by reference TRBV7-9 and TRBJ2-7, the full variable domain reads DTGVSQNPRHKITKRGQNVTFRCDPISEHNRLYWYRQTLGQGPEFLTYFQNEAQLEKSRLLSDRFSAERPKGSFSTLEIQRTEQGDSAMYLCASSLVPREQYFGPGTRLTVT.

The CDR3 region has the DNA TGTGCCAGCTCACCATCCCGGGACAGGGATGGCTACACCTTC. It yields the protein CASSPSRDRDGYTF. The chain combines TRBV18 with TRBJ1-2, with 9 bases lining up with TRBD1. Losses at the gene ends were 2 bases for V and 6 bases for J; bases not matched to a gene: 4. CDR3 length: 14 residues. Germline values: CDR1 KGHSH, CDR2 LQKENI.

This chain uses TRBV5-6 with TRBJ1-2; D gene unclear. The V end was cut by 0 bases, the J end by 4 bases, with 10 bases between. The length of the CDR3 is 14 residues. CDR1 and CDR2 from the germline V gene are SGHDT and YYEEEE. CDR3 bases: TGTGCCAGCAGCTTGGCCGGTAGTTTCTATGGCTACACCTTC. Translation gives CASSLAGSFYGYTF.

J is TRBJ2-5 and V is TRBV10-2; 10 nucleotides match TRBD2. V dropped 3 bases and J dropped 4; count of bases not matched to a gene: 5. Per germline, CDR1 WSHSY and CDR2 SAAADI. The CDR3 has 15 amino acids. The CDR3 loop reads CASSDTSGERETQYF. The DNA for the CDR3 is TGCGCCAGCAGTGATACTAGCGGGGAAAGAGAGACCCAGTACTTC.

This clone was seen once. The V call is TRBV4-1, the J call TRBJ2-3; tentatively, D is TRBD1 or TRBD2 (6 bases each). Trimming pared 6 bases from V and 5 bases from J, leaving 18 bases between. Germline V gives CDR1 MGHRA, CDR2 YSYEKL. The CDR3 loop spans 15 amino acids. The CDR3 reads CASSVQGGGEDTQYF. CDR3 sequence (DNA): TGCGCCAGCAGTGTACAGGGTGGAGGGGAAGATACGCAGTATTTT.